In this sample, the clone carrying this T cell receptor beta chain turned up a few times. A much larger clone differs from this one at a single base, so this may be a read error. In TCRdb, the reads were re-called with MiXCR into one record per CDR3 protein. The data contain 400,000 to 550,000 distinct CDR3 sequences, roughly 10% of them singletons. The data belong to a study of T cell repertoires in cytomegalovirus infection. The germline V gene encodes CDR1 MNHEY and CDR2 SVGAGI. Trimming took off 6 bases at V and 6 bases at J, with 5 bases between the two ends. The CDR3 length is 11 residues. The sample comprised PBMCs. The source is a human donor in good health (CMV status not recorded). Some clones in this sample may be carry-over from other donors' samples. The chain is built from TRBV6-5 and TRBJ2-2; no definite D call. CDR3 nucleotide sequence: TGTGCCAGCAGATGGGCCGGGGAGCTGTTTTTT. Protein: CASRWAGELFF.